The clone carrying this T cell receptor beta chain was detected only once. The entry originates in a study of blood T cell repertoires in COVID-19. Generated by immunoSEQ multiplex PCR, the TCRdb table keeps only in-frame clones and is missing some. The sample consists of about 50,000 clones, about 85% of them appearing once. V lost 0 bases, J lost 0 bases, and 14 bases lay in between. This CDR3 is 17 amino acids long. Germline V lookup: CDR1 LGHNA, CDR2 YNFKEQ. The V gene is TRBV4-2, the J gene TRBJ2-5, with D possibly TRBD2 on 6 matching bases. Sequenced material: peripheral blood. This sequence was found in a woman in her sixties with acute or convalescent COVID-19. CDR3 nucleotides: TGTGCCAGCAGCCAAGAGGGGCGGGGCGCGTACCAAGAGACCCAGTACTTC. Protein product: CASSQEGRGAYQETQYF.